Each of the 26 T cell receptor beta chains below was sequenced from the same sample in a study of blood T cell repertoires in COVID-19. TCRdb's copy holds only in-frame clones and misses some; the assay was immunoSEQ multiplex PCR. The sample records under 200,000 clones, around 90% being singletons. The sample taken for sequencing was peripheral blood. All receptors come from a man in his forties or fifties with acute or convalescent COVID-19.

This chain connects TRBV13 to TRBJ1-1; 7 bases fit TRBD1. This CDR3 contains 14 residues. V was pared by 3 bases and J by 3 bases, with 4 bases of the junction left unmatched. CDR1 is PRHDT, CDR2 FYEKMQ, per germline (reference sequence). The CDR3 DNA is TGTGCCAGCAGCTTTCTTACAGGGGACACTGAAGCTTTCTTT. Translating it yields CASSFLTGDTEAFF.

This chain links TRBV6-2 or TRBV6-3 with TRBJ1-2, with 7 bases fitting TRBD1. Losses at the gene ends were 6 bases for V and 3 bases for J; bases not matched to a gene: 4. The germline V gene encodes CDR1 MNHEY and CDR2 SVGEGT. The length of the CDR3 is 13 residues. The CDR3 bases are TGTGCCAGCAGCAAAGGACAGGACTATGGCTACACCTTC. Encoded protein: CASSKGQDYGYTF.

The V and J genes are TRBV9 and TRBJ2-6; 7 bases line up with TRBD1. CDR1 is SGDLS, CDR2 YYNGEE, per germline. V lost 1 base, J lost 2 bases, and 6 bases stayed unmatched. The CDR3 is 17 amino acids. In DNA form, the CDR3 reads TGTGCCAGCAGCGTATTCCAGGGGGACCCTGGGGCCAACGTCCTGACTTTC. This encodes CASSVFQGDPGANVLTF.

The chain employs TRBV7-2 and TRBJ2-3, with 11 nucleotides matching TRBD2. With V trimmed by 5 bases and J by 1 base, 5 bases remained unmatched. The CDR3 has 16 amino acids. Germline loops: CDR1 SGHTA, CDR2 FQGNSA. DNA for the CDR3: TGTGCCAGCAGCCCCCGACTAGCGGGGCGCACAGATACGCAGTATTTT. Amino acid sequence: CASSPRLAGRTDTQYF.

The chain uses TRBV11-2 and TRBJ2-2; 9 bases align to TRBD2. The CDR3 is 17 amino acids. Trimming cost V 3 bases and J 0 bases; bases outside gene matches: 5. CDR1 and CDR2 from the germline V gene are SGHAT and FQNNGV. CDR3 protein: CASSLLLAGANTGELFF. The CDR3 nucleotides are TGTGCCAGCAGCTTGCTTTTAGCGGGGGCGAACACCGGGGAGCTGTTTTTT. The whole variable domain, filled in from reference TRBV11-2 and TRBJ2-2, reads EAGVAQSPRYKIIEKRQSVAFWCNPISGHATLYWYQQILGQGPKLLIQFQNNGVVDDSQLPKDRFSAERLKGVDSTLKIQPAKLEDSAVYLCASSLLLAGANTGELFFGEGSRLTVL.

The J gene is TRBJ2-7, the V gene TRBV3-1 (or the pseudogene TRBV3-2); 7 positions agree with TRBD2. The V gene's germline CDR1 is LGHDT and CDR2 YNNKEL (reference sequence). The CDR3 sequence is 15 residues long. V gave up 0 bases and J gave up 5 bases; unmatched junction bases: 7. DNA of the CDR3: TGTGCCAGCAGCCAAGAGCGAGGACTAGTCCACGAGCAGTACTTC. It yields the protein CASSQERGLVHEQYF.

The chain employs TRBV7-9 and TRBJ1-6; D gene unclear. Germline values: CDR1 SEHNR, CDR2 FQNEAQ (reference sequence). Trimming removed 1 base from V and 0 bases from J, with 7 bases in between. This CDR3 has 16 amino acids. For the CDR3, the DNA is TGTGCCAGCAGCTTAGACTCGAGCTCCTATAATTCACCCCTCCACTTT. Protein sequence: CASSLDSSSYNSPLHF.

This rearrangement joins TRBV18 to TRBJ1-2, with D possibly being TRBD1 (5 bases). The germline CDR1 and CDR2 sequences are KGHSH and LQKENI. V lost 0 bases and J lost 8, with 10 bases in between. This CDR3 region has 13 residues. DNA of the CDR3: TGTGCCAGCTCACCACCGTCGGGGGAGGGCTACACCTTC. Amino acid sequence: CASSPPSGEGYTF.

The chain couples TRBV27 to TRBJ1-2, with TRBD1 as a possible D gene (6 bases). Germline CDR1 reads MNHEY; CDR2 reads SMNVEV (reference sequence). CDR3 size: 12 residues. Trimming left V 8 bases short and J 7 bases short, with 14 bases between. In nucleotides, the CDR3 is TGTGCCAGCTCTCGACCAGGGGTTGGCTACACCTTC. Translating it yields CASSRPGVGYTF.

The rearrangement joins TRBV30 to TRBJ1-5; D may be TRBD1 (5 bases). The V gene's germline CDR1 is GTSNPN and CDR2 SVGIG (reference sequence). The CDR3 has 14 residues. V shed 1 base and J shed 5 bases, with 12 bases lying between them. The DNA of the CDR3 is TGTGCCTGGAGTGCGGACGGGGGACATCAGCCCCAGCATTTT. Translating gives CAWSADGGHQPQHF.

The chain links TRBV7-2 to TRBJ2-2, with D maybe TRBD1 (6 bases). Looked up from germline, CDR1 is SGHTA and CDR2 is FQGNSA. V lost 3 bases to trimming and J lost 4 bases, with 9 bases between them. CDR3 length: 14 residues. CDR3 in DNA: TGTGCCAGCAGCTTCTCAGGGGCCACCGGGGAGCTGTTTTTT. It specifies CASSFSGATGELFF.

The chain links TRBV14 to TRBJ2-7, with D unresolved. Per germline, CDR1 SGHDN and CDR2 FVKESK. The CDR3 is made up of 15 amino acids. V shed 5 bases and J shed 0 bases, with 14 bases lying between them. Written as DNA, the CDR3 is TGTGCCAGCAGCGACCGCAGCGCCAGCTCCTACGAGCAGTACTTC. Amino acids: CASSDRSASSYEQYF. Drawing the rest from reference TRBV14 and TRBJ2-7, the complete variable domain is EAGVTQFPSHSVIEKGQTVTLRCDPISGHDNLYWYRRVMGKEIKFLLHFVKESKQDESGMPNNRFLAERTGGTYSTLKVQPAELEDSGVYFCASSDRSASSYEQYFGPGTRLTVT.

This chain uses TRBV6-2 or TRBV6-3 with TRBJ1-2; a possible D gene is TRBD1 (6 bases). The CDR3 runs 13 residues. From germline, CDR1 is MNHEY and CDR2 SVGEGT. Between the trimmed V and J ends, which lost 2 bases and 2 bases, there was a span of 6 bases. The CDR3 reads CASSYTGNYGYTF. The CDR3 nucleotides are TGTGCCAGCAGTTACACAGGGAACTATGGCTACACCTTC.

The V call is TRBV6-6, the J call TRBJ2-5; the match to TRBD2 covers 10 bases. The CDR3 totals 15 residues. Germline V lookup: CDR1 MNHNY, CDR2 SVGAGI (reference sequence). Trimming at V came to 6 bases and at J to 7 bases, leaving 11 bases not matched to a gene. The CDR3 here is CASSFGLAARGTQYF. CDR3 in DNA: TGTGCCAGCAGCTTCGGACTAGCGGCCCGAGGGACCCAGTACTTC.

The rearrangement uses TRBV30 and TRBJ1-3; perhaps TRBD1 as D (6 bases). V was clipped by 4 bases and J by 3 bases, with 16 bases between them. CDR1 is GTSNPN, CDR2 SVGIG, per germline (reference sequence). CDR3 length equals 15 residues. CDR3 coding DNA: TGTGCCTGGAACCCCCCAGGGGAAGGTGGAAACACCATATATTTT. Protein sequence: CAWNPPGEGGNTIYF.

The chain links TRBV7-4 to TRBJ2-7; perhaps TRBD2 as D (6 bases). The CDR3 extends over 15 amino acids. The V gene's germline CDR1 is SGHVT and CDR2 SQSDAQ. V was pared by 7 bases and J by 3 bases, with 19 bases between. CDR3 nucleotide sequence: TGTGCCAGCACCGATCGGGGACTGTGTCTCTACGAGCAGTACGTC. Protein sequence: CASTDRGLCLYEQYV.

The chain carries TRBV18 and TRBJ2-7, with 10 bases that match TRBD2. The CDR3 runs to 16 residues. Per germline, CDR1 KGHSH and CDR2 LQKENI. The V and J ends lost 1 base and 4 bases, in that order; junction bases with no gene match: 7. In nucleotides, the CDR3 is TGTGCCAGCTCACCACTCAGCGGGAGGGCCGGATACGAGCAGTACTTC. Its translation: CASSPLSGRAGYEQYF.

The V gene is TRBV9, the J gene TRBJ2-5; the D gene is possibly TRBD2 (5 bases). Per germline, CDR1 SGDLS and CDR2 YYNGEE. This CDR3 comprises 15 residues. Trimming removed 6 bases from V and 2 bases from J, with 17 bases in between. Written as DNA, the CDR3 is TGTGCCAGCACCTTCCAGGACTCAGCACAAGAGACCCAGTACTTC. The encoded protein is CASTFQDSAQETQYF.

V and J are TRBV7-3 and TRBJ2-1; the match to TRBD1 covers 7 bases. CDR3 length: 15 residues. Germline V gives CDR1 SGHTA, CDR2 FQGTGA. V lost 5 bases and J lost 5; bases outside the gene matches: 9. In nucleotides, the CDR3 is TGTGCCAGCAGCCCTACCGGGACAGAAAACAATGAGCAGTTCTTC. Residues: CASSPTGTENNEQFF.

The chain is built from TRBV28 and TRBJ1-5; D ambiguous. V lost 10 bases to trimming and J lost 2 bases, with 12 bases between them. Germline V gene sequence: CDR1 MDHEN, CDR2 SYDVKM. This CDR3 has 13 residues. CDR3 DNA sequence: TGTGCCACCTTAGGCGGTGGCAATCAGCCCCAGCATTTT. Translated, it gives CATLGGGNQPQHF. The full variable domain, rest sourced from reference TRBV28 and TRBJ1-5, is DVKVTQSSRYLVKRTGEKVFLECVQDMDHENMFWYRQDPGLGLRLIYFSYDVKMKEKGDIPEGYSVSREKKERFSLILESASTNQTSMYLCATLGGGNQPQHFGDGTRLSIL.

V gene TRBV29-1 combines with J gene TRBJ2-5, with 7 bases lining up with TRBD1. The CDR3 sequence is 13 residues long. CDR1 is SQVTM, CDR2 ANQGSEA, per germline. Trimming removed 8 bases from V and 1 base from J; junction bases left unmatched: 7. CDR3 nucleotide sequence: TGCAGCACCCAGGGACAGCCCCAAGAGACCCAGTACTTC. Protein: CSTQGQPQETQYF.

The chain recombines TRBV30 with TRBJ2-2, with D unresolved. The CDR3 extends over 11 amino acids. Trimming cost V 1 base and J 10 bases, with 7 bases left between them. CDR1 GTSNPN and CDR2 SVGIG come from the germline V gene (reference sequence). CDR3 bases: TGTGCCTGGAGTGACTTGGTGGAGCTGTTTTTT. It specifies CAWSDLVELFF.

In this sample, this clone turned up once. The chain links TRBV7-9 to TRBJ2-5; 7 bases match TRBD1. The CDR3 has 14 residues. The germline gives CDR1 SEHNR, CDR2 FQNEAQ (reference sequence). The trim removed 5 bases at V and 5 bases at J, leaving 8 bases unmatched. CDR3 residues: CASSKTGSLETQYF. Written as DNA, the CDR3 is TGTGCCAGCAGCAAGACAGGGTCTTTGGAGACCCAGTACTTC.

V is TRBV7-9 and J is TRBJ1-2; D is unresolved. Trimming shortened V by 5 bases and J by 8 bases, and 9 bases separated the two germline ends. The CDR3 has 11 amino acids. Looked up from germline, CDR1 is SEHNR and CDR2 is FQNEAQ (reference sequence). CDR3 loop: CASSPPIGYTF. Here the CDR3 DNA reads TGTGCCAGCAGCCCCCCCATCGGCTACACCTTC.

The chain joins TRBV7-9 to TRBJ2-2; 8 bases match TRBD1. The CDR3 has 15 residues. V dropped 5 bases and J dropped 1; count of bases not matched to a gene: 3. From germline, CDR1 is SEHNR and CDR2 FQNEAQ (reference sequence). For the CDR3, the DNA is TGTGCCAGCAGCAGACAGGGGTGGAACACCGGGGAGCTGTTTTTT. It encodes CASSRQGWNTGELFF.

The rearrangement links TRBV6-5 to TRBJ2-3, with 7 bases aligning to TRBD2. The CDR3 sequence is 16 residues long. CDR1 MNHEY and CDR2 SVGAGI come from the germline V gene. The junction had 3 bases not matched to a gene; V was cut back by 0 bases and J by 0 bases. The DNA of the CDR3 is TGTGCCAGCAGTTACTCGGGACTAACGAGCACAGATACGCAGTATTTT. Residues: CASSYSGLTSTDTQYF.